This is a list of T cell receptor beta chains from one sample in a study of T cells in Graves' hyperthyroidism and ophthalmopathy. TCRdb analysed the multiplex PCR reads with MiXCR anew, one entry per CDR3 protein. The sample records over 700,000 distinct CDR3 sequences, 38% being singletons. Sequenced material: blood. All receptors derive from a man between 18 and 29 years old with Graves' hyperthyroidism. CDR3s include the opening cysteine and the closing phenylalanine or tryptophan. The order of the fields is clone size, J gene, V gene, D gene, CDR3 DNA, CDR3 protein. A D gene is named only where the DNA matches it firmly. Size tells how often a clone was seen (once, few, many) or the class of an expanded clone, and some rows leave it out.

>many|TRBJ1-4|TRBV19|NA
TGTGCCAGTAGTTCCAGGGCGTTAGGGGAAAAACTGTTTTTT
CASSSRALGEKLFF
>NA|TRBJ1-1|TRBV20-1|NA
TGCAGTGCTAGCGGGGCCATCGACACTGAAGCTTTCTTT
CSASGAIDTEAFF
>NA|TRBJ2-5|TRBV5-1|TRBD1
TGCAGCGCCACAGGGACAGGGGGGAAAGAGACCCAGTACTTC
CSATGTGGKETQYF
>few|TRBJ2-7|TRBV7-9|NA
TGTGCCAGCAGCTGGGGGGACGACAGAGCCTACGAGCAGTACTTC
CASSWGDDRAYEQYF
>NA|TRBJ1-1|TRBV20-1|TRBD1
TGCAGTGCTAGCGGGACAGGGGCGGGAACTGAAGCTTTCTTT
CSASGTGAGTEAFF
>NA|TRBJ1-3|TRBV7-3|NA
TGTGCTAGTTTACCCCCTAGGGCAGGGGAAAACACCATATATTTT
CASLPPRAGENTIYF
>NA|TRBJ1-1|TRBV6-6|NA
TGTGCCAGCAGTTACCCCCAGGGAGACACTGAAGCTTTCTTT
CASSYPQGDTEAFF
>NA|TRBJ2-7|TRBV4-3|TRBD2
TGCGCCAGCAGCCCAGGGAGGGATCGGTTTGAGCAGTACTTC
CASSPGRDRFEQYF
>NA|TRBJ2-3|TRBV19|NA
TGTGCCAGTAGTGCCACTACGCGCGCAGATACGCAGTATTTT
CASSATTRADTQYF
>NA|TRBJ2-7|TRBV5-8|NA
TGTGCCAGCAGCTTGGATGCAGGGAGTAACTACGAGCAGTACTTC
CASSLDAGSNYEQYF
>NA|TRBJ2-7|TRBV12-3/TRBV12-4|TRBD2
TGTGCCAGCACTACCTTAGCGGGAGTTAGTTCCGGCGAGCAGTACTTC
CASTTLAGVSSGEQYF
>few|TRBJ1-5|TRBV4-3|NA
TGCGCCAGCAGCCAAGCAGAGAGCAATCAGCCCCAGCATTTT
CASSQAESNQPQHF
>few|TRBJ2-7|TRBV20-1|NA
TGCAGTGCTAGAGACAGGGGAGGCTCCTACGAGCAGTACTTC
CSARDRGGSYEQYF
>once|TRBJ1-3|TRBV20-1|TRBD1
TGCAGTGCGGCAGACCCCGTACAGGGGCCTGGAAACACCATATATTTT
CSAADPVQGPGNTIYF
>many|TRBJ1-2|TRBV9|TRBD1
TGTGCCAGCAGCGCTACAACAGGGGCCCCCGGCTACACCTTC
CASSATTGAPGYTF
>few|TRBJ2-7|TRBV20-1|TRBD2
TGCAGTGCTAGGCGACTAGCGGGGGGTATCTACGAGCAGTACTTC
CSARRLAGGIYEQYF
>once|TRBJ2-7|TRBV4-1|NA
TGCGCCAGCAGCCAAGATGCTAGCAGGGCCTACGAGCAGTACTTC
CASSQDASRAYEQYF
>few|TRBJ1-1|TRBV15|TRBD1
TGTGCCACCAGCAGGACCGGGACAGCGGAAGCTTTCTTT
CATSRTGTAEAFF
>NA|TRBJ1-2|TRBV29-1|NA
TGCAGCGTTGAAAAAGGGACGGCCTATGGCTACACCTTC
CSVEKGTAYGYTF
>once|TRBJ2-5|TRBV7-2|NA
TGTGCTAGGCTCCTCCCCAGGACGGAGACCCAGTACTTC
CARLLPRTETQYF
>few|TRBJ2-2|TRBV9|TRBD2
TGTGCCAGCAGCGCCCCGACGAGCGGGGGAGACACCGGGAAGCTGTTTTTT
CASSAPTSGGDTGKLFF
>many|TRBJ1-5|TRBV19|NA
TGTGCCAGTAGTACCCTGCCGGGGAGCAATCAGCCCCAGCATTTT
CASSTLPGSNQPQHF
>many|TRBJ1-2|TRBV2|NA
TGTGCCAGCCGAAGCGGGGATAATGGCTACACCTTC
CASRSGDNGYTF
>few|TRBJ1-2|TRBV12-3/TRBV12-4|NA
TGTGCCAGCAGTTCCAGGACAGACTTCTATGGCTACACCTTC
CASSSRTDFYGYTF
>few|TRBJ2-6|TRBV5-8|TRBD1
TGTGCCAGCAGCTTGGAGGGGGCGTCCTCTGGGGCCAACGTCCTGACTTTC
CASSLEGASSGANVLTF
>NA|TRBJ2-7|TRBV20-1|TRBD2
TGCAGTGCCACGTTCAGGGAGGGGTACGAGCAGTACTTC
CSATFREGYEQYF
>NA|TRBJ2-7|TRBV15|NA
TGTGCCACCAGCAGAGATCCATCTCTGGCAGGTCTATCCCCTGCCTACGAGCAGTACTTC
CATSRDPSLAGLSPAYEQYF
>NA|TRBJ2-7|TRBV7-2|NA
TGTGCCAGCAGCTTAGTCGAGACGGGGGAGCAGTACTTC
CASSLVETGEQYF
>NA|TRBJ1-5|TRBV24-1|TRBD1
TGTGCCAGCAGTCAAAGACCGGGACAGGGGAACCAGCCCCAGCATTTT
CASSQRPGQGNQPQHF
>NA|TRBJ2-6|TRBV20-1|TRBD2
TGCAGTGCTAGAAGCGCTAGCGGGGCCTCTGGGGCCAACGTCCTGACTTTC
CSARSASGASGANVLTF
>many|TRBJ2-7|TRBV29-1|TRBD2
TGCAGCGTTGCTACTAGCGGAAGCTCCTACGAGCAGTACTTC
CSVATSGSSYEQYF
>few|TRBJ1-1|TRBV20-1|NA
TGCAGTGCTAGAGGCCAGGTGGGCACTGAAGCTTTCTTT
CSARGQVGTEAFF
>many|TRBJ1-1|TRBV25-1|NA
TGTGCCAGCAGTGAGGCCAACACTCGGGAAGCTTTCTTT
CASSEANTREAFF
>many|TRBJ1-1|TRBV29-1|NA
TGCAGCGCAAGTATGAACACTGAAGCTTTCTTT
CSASMNTEAFF
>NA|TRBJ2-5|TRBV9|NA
TGTGCCAGCAGCGTAGCTCAAGGGTACCAAGAGACCCAGTACTTC
CASSVAQGYQETQYF
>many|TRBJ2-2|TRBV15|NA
TGTGCCACCAGCAGCAGCCGGGGCAACACCGGGGAGCTGTTTTTT
CATSSSRGNTGELFF
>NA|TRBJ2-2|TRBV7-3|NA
TGTGCCAGCAGCCGAAGTGGGGGCTGGAACACCGGGGAGCTGTTTTTT
CASSRSGGWNTGELFF
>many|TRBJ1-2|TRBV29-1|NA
TGCAGCGTTTGGAGCCAGTATGGCTACACCTTC
CSVWSQYGYTF
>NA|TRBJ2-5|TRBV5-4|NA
TGTGCCAGCAGCCAAGATGGTGACTACCAAGAGACCCAGTACTTC
CASSQDGDYQETQYF
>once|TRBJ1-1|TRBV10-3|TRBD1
TGTGCCATCCGATCCCCGGGACAGGGAAGGACGAACACTGAAGCTTTCTTT
CAIRSPGQGRTNTEAFF
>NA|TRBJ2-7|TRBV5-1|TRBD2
TGCGCCAGCCGCCCGTCGACTAGCGGGAGGATGGGCCCGAAGTACTTC
CASRPSTSGRMGPKYF
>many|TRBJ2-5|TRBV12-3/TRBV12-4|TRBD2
TGTGCCAGCAGCCGAGGACTAGCGGAGACCCAGTACTTC
CASSRGLAETQYF
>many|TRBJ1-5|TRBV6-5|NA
TGTGCCAGCGGAGACGTTCAGCCCCAGCATTTT
CASGDVQPQHF
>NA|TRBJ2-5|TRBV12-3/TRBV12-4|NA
TGTGCCAGCAGTTCACAGGAGAAAGAGACCCAGTACTTC
CASSSQEKETQYF
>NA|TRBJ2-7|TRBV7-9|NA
TGTGCCAGCAGCTTCCGGGACGGCTACGAAGGGCAGTACTTC
CASSFRDGYEGQYF